A single sample is the source of the 28 T cell receptor beta chains below, sequenced in a study of cytomegalovirus exposure and HLA in healthy donors. PCR involved 60 Vbeta and 13 Jbeta primers. Sequencing used immunoSEQ multiplex PCR; TCRdb keeps in-frame clones, though not all of them. The sample data list approximately 190,000 clones. Sequenced material: PBMCs. The receptors here all came from a boy younger than 18 in good health and CMV-seronegative.

The chain has TRBV30 and TRBJ1-6; a weak D match, TRBD1 (5 bases). CDR1 is GTSNPN, CDR2 SVGIG, per germline (reference sequence). V was clipped by 6 bases and J by 8 bases, with 17 bases between them. The CDR3 length is 14 residues. The CDR3 DNA reads as TGTGCCTGTCCTGGGGGAGGGTCGGATTCACCCCTCCACTTT. It is translated as CACPGGGSDSPLHF.

This sequence joins TRBV6-5 and TRBJ2-5, with D perhaps being TRBD1 or TRBD2 (5 bases each). The DNA matches TRBJ2-7 better at its end, which makes the J call doubtful. The CDR3 length is 12 residues. CDR1 is MNHEY and CDR2 is SVGAGI in the germline V gene. CDR3 bases: TGTGCCAGCAGTTACTCTGGGGGCGAGCAGTACTTC. Amino acid sequence: CASSYSGGEQYF.

The chain joins TRBV6-5 to TRBJ1-5, with TRBD1 identical over 9 bases. CDR1 MNHEY and CDR2 SVGAGI come from the germline V gene. J lost 1 base, V lost 3 bases, and 1 base had no gene match. The CDR3 has 15 amino acids. The CDR3 DNA reads TGTGCCAGCAGTTATGGGACAGGGAGCAATCAGCCCCAGCATTTT. Amino acid sequence: CASSYGTGSNQPQHF.

The CDR3, as DNA: TGTGCCAGCAGCTTTAGCGGGAACGCCTACAATGAGCAGTTCTTC. This gives the protein CASSFSGNAYNEQFF. The rearrangement joins TRBV9 to TRBJ2-1; 8 nucleotides align to TRBD2. The V gene end was trimmed by 4 bases and the J gene end by 2 bases; junction bases not matched to a gene: 5. This CDR3 comprises 15 residues. Germline V gene data show CDR1 as SGDLS and CDR2 as YYNGEE.

This chain links TRBV19 with TRBJ1-1; tentatively, D is TRBD1 (6 bases). Germline CDR1 LNHDA, CDR2 SQIVND (reference sequence). The V and J ends lost 5 bases and 0 bases respectively, with 22 bases between them. The CDR3 consists of 18 residues. The CDR3 DNA sequence: TGTGCCAGTAGTCCCCAGGGCAGGGGCCTCGCTTTGAACACTGAAGCTTTCTTT. Translation gives CASSPQGRGLALNTEAFF.

The chain couples TRBV5-1 to TRBJ2-7, with 12 bases fitting TRBD2. CDR1 and CDR2 from the germline V gene are SGHRS and YFSETQ. The CDR3 consists of 15 residues. V lost 0 bases to trimming and J lost 7 bases; unmatched junction nucleotides: 5. CDR3 nucleotide sequence: TGCGCCAGCAGCTTGGTGCTAGCGGGGGGGCTGGAGCAGTACTTC. This encodes CASSLVLAGGLEQYF.

The V and J genes are TRBV5-1 and TRBJ1-1; TRBD1 agrees at 9 bases. The CDR3 spans 12 residues. The junction had 2 bases not matched to a gene; V was cut back by 0 bases and J by 11 bases. Germline V gene lookup returns CDR1 SGHRS and CDR2 YFSETQ. The CDR3: CASSLGTGVAFF. CDR3 in DNA: TGCGCCAGCAGCTTGGGGACAGGGGTGGCTTTCTTT.

The rearrangement links TRBV4-2 to TRBJ2-1, with 10 bases matching TRBD1. Trimming at V came to 1 base and at J to 6 bases, leaving 9 bases not matched to a gene. Per germline, CDR1 LGHNA and CDR2 YNFKEQ. The CDR3 runs 17 residues. CDR3 protein: CASSQGGGTGARNEQFF. The DNA of the CDR3 is TGTGCCAGCAGCCAAGGGGGCGGGACAGGGGCGCGCAATGAGCAGTTCTTC.

This rearrangement joins TRBV4-3 to TRBJ2-7; 7 bases agree with TRBD1. Germline lookup yields CDR1 LGHNA and CDR2 YSLEER. The CDR3 is 15 residues long. V was pared by 0 bases and J by 6 bases, with 8 bases of the junction left unmatched. As DNA, the CDR3 is TGCGCCAGCAGCCAAGACGGGACAGCGGTCTCCGAGCAGTACTTC. The encoded protein is CASSQDGTAVSEQYF.

The chain uses TRBV28 and TRBJ2-2, with 11 bases lining up with TRBD2. The CDR3 covers 16 residues. V lost 0 bases to trimming and J lost 5 bases; unmatched junction nucleotides: 2. The germline V gene encodes CDR1 MDHEN and CDR2 SYDVKM. In nucleotides, the CDR3 is TGTGCCAGCAGTTTATGGACTAGCGGGGAAACCGGGGAGCTGTTTTTT. It codes for CASSLWTSGETGELFF.

This chain connects TRBV6-4 to TRBJ1-5, with D perhaps matching TRBD1 (6 bases). The CDR3 has 15 amino acids. Per germline, CDR1 MRHNA and CDR2 SNTAGT. V lost 8 bases and J lost 2, with 16 bases in between. The chain's CDR3 is CASGGGGLGNQPQHF. CDR3 sequence (DNA): TGTGCCAGCGGGGGAGGGGGATTGGGCAATCAGCCCCAGCATTTT.

The chain links TRBV4-2 to TRBJ2-5, with 11 bases identical to TRBD2. Germline loops: CDR1 LGHNA, CDR2 YNFKEQ. V lost 4 bases, J lost 5 bases, and 18 bases stayed unmatched. The CDR3 runs 19 residues. The CDR3 DNA reads TGTGCCAGCAGCCGCCAGCCGGGACACTATAGCGGGGGGGGCGAGACCCAGTACTTC. Protein sequence: CASSRQPGHYSGGGETQYF.

V and J are TRBV5-4 and TRBJ1-2; D is undetermined. Germline V gene sequence: CDR1 SGHNT, CDR2 YYREEE (reference sequence). V was cut by 3 bases and J by 0 bases, with 9 bases left in between. The CDR3 runs to 14 residues. Here the CDR3 reads CASSSKLANYGYTF. CDR3 nucleotide sequence: TGTGCCAGCAGCTCCAAATTAGCTAACTATGGCTACACCTTC.

The chain uses TRBV7-6 and TRBJ2-3, with no clear D. The CDR3 totals 12 residues. The germline V gene has CDR1 SGHVS and CDR2 FNYEAQ. V dropped 0 bases and J dropped 8 bases, with 6 bases sitting between them. The DNA for the CDR3 is TGTGCCAGCAGCTTAGCTGCAGGTACGCAGTATTTT. This gives the protein CASSLAAGTQYF. Full variable domain (outside the CDR3, taken from reference TRBV7-6 and TRBJ2-3): GAGVSQSPRYKVTKRGQDVALRCDPISGHVSLYWYRQALGQGPEFLTYFNYEAQQDKSGLPNDRFSAERPEGSISTLTIQRTEQRDSAMYRCASSLAAGTQYFGPGTRLTVL.

The CDR3 sequence is CASSLTTGTGANVLTF. CDR3 sequence (DNA): TGTGCCAGCAGCTTAACTACGGGGACTGGGGCCAACGTCCTGACTTTC. This chain joins TRBV7-3 and TRBJ2-6; a weak D match, TRBD2 (5 bases). The germline V gene encodes CDR1 SGHTA and CDR2 FQGTGA. Trimming shortened V by 0 bases and J by 2 bases, and 8 bases separated the two germline ends. This CDR3 has 16 amino acids.

The V gene is TRBV5-1, the J gene TRBJ2-1, with 10 bases fitting TRBD2. This CDR3 has 14 amino acids. Germline CDR1 is SGHRS and CDR2 is YFSETQ. After removal of 0 bases from V and 16 bases from J, the junction contained 10 bases not matched to a gene. The CDR3 loop is CASSLVRLAGDKFF. CDR3 DNA: TGCGCCAGCAGCTTGGTTCGGCTAGCGGGGGATAAATTCTTC.

This chain links TRBV5-4 with TRBJ1-2; no firm D call. This CDR3 is 13 amino acids long. The germline CDR1 and CDR2 sequences are SGHNT and YYREEE (reference sequence). The V end lost 4 bases, the J end lost 7 bases, and 14 bases lay between the germline ends. DNA of the CDR3: TGTGCCAGCAGCGACGACTCCCGGGGTGGCTACACCTTC. Protein product: CASSDDSRGGYTF.

V and J are TRBV7-3 and TRBJ2-5; D may be TRBD1 (6 bases). This CDR3 has 14 amino acids. Trimming took 5 bases from V and 4 from J, leaving 14 bases between them. CDR1 is SGHTA, CDR2 FQGTGA, per germline. CDR3 residues: CASSRTGMGETQYF. The CDR3 DNA is TGTGCCAGCAGCCGCACAGGGATGGGAGAGACCCAGTACTTC. Together with reference TRBV7-3 and TRBJ2-5, the CDR3 gives the full variable domain: GAGVSQTPSNKVTEKGKYVELRCDPISGHTALYWYRQSLGQGPEFLIYFQGTGAADDSGLPNDRFFAVRPEGSVSTLKIQRTERGDSAVYLCASSRTGMGETQYFGPGTRLLVL.

V gene TRBV4-1 combines with J gene TRBJ2-5; D is unresolved. The germline CDR1 and CDR2 sequences are MGHRA and YSYEKL. The CDR3 loop spans 13 amino acids. Trimming left V 4 bases short and J 1 base short, with 7 bases between. The chain's CDR3 is CASSLLFQETQYF. The CDR3 bases are TGCGCCAGCAGCCTATTGTTCCAAGAGACCCAGTACTTC.

This chain uses TRBV19 with TRBJ2-1, with D possibly matching TRBD2 (6 bases). CDR1 is LNHDA and CDR2 is SQIVND in the germline V gene (reference sequence). V lost 7 bases to trimming and J lost 6 bases, with 19 bases between them. CDR3 length: 15 amino acids. The CDR3 DNA sequence: TGTGCCAGTACCCCGTGGAGGGGATGGGGCAATGAGCAGTTCTTC. Its translation is CASTPWRGWGNEQFF.

This chain joins TRBV7-9 and TRBJ2-1; 8 nucleotides agree with TRBD2. This CDR3 spans 14 amino acids. V shed 5 bases, J shed 4 bases, and the junction held 4 bases outside the gene matches. Germline V gene data show CDR1 as SEHNR and CDR2 as FQNEAQ (reference sequence). CDR3: CASSETSAYNEQFF. The CDR3 nucleotides are TGTGCCAGCAGCGAGACTAGCGCTTACAATGAGCAGTTCTTC.

The genes are TRBV9 and TRBJ1-1; TRBD1 matches 8 bases. CDR3 length equals 16 residues. V shed 3 bases, J shed 5 bases, and the junction held 12 bases outside the gene matches. CDR1 is SGDLS and CDR2 is YYNGEE in the germline V gene. The CDR3 loop is CASSARAGTGGTEAFF. The CDR3 region has the DNA TGTGCCAGCAGCGCCCGAGCCGGGACAGGAGGGACTGAAGCTTTCTTT.

A word on this clone: Additional DNA sequences in this sample encode the identical CDR3. This chain links TRBV30 with TRBJ2-5, with D unclear. Trimming pared 0 bases from V and 3 bases from J, leaving 5 bases between. This CDR3 comprises 12 residues. CDR1 and CDR2 from the germline V gene are GTSNPN and SVGIG (reference sequence). CDR3 sequence reads: CAWSVREETQYF. Here the CDR3 DNA reads TGTGCCTGGAGTGTACGGGAAGAGACCCAGTACTTC.

The V and J genes are TRBV30 and TRBJ1-1; D gene uncertain. The CDR3 has 12 residues. V was shortened by 0 bases and J by 4 bases, with 6 bases between the two germline ends. Germline CDR1 reads GTSNPN; CDR2 reads SVGIG (reference sequence). The DNA of the CDR3 is TGTGCCTGGAGTGTCTTAATCACTGAAGCTTTCTTT. Translating it yields CAWSVLITEAFF.

The rearrangement joins TRBV2 to TRBJ1-6, with 7 bases that match TRBD1. The CDR3 contains 12 residues. J was trimmed by 7 bases and V by 11 bases; bases with no gene match: 5. The germline CDR1 and CDR2 sequences are SNHLY and FYNNEI. The CDR3 region has the DNA TGTGCCTGGGGACAGCCCAATTCACCCCTCCACTTT. Protein: CAWGQPNSPLHF.

V and J are TRBV5-6 and TRBJ1-6, with 8 bases that match TRBD1. The CDR3 is 15 amino acids. CDR1 is SGHDT, CDR2 YYEEEE, per germline. J gave up 8 bases and V 4 bases, and 8 bases lay outside the gene matches. The CDR3 sequence is CASSPVGTGYSPLHF. CDR3 nucleotides: TGTGCCAGCAGCCCGGTGGGGACAGGCTATTCACCCCTCCACTTT.

V and J are TRBV5-4 and TRBJ1-1; TRBD1 aligns across 7 bases. The CDR3 contains 14 residues. V shed 4 bases and J 2 bases; nucleotides not matched to a gene: 5. Germline values: CDR1 SGHNT, CDR2 YYREEE (reference sequence). The CDR3 DNA reads as TGTGCCAGCAGCCCGGGGGACAGAAACACTGAAGCTTTCTTT. Translation: CASSPGDRNTEAFF.

A note on this clone: Other DNA variants within this sample encode the same CDR3. V and J are TRBV19 and TRBJ1-1, with no clear D. V dropped 3 bases and J dropped 0 bases, with 8 bases sitting between them. Germline lookup yields CDR1 LNHDA and CDR2 SQIVND (reference sequence). The CDR3 totals 14 residues. This CDR3 reads CASSMGGMNTEAFF. The CDR3 DNA is TGTGCCAGTAGTATGGGAGGGATGAACACTGAAGCTTTCTTT.